The source of this TCR beta chain is a study of control samples from healthy donors and cancer patients. This clone has just one count. V was trimmed by 0 bases and J by 7 bases, leaving 8 bases between them. The CDR3 is made up of 13 amino acids. Germline assignment: CDR1 SGHRS and CDR2 YFSETQ. The protocol was immunoSEQ multiplex PCR, while the TCRdb copy is restricted to in-frame clones and leaves out a portion. The sample carries 100,000 to 150,000 clones, around 93% recorded once. This TCR derives from a man aged 45-65 years with head and neck cancer. The specimen sequenced was PBMCs. The chain joins TRBV5-1 to TRBJ2-1; the D is unclear. CDR3 nucleotide sequence: TGCGCCAGCAGCTTGGCCACGTTAAATGAGCAGTTCTTC. Translated, it gives CASSLATLNEQFF.